Below, 19 T cell receptor beta chains from the same sample are listed, as sequenced in a study of blood T cell repertoires in COVID-19. The assay was immunoSEQ multiplex PCR, and TCRdb's table has in-frame clones only and misses some. The top ten clones hold 7.5% to 10% of a sample with 300,000 to 400,000 clones, roughly 89% of them seen once. Sequencing was done on a sample of peripheral blood. The receptors come from a man aged 30-40 years with COVID-19, enrolled during active disease.

The chain couples TRBV6-2 or TRBV6-3 to TRBJ2-1, with 7 bases identical to TRBD2. Trimming cost V 2 bases and J 0 bases; bases outside gene matches: 4. CDR3 length: 16 residues. Per the germline V gene, CDR1 is MNHEY and CDR2 is SVGEGT. CDR3 DNA sequence: TGTGCCAGCAGTTACGGGGGGGGGTTCTCCTACAATGAGCAGTTCTTC. It specifies CASSYGGGFSYNEQFF.

Only one count was recorded for this clone. Additional DNA sequences in this sample encode the identical CDR3. This rearrangement joins TRBV20-1 to TRBJ2-1; no clear D gene. The CDR3 has 11 residues. Trimming took off 5 bases at V and 7 bases at J, with 9 bases between the two ends. From germline, CDR1 is DFQATT and CDR2 SNEGSKA (reference sequence). Here the CDR3 reads CSARRVNEQFF. CDR3 nucleotide sequence: TGCAGTGCTCGACGGGTTAATGAGCAGTTCTTC.

The rearrangement uses TRBV24-1 and TRBJ2-7; D unresolved. From germline, CDR1 is KGHDR and CDR2 SFDVKD. Trimming cost V 4 bases and J 1 base, with 7 bases left between them. The CDR3 runs 13 residues. In DNA, the CDR3 is TGTGCCACCAGTGACGAACAGTCCTACGAGCAGTACTTC. This sequence encodes CATSDEQSYEQYF.

This clone was recorded once. The chain recombines TRBV2 with TRBJ2-2, with 7 bases identical to TRBD2. Looked up from germline, CDR1 is SNHLY and CDR2 is FYNNEI. The CDR3 is made up of 15 amino acids. With V trimmed by 6 bases and J by 3 bases, 7 bases remained unmatched. In DNA, the CDR3 is TGTGCCAGCAGCGTTGAGCGGGGCTACACCGGGGAGCTGTTTTTT. Translating it yields CASSVERGYTGELFF.

This chain connects TRBV14 to TRBJ1-2; 8 bases agree with TRBD1. V lost 5 bases to trimming and J lost 5 bases; unmatched junction nucleotides: 4. Germline V gives CDR1 SGHDN, CDR2 FVKESK. There are 13 residues in the CDR3. CDR3 DNA: TGTGCCAGCAGCTTCCGGACAGGGTATGGCTACACCTTC. It translates to CASSFRTGYGYTF. Full variable domain (remainder filled in from reference TRBV14 and TRBJ1-2): EAGVTQFPSHSVIEKGQTVTLRCDPISGHDNLYWYRRVMGKEIKFLLHFVKESKQDESGMPNNRFLAERTGGTYSTLKVQPAELEDSGVYFCASSFRTGYGYTFGSGTRLTVV.

This rearrangement joins TRBV6-5 to TRBJ1-6; D may be TRBD1 (5 bases). Per germline, CDR1 MNHEY and CDR2 SVGAGI. CDR3 length: 12 amino acids. V lost 7 bases, J lost 8 bases, and 9 bases lay in between. Here the CDR3 DNA reads TGTGCCAGCACCTCACAGGATTCACCCCTCCACTTT. It encodes CASTSQDSPLHF.

This clone was picked up one time. The gene calls are TRBV2 and TRBJ1-1, with D hard to call. V was pared by 6 bases and J by 1 base, with 9 bases between. Germline V CDR1 and CDR2: SNHLY, FYNNEI. This CDR3 contains 13 residues. The CDR3 region has the DNA TGTGCCAGCAGCCCGAGCCCGAACACTGAAGCTTTCTTT. This encodes CASSPSPNTEAFF.

The V gene is TRBV5-1, the J gene TRBJ2-3; TRBD2 aligns across 9 bases. Trimming took 6 bases from V and 4 from J; bases not matched to a gene: 9. This CDR3 is 15 amino acids long. CDR1 is SGHRS and CDR2 is YFSETQ in the germline V gene. Here the CDR3 reads CASTKRLAGPDTQYF. As DNA, the CDR3 is TGCGCCAGCACCAAACGCCTAGCGGGGCCAGATACGCAGTATTTT.

The rearrangement uses TRBV7-8 and TRBJ2-7; D not certain. Trimming removed 4 bases at V and 9 bases at J, with 13 bases between. The CDR3 covers 12 residues. In germline, CDR1 is SGHVS, CDR2 FQNEAQ. CDR3 DNA: TGTGCCAGCAGCTCATCCTCGGCGGCGCAGTACTTC. It specifies CASSSSSAAQYF.

The CDR3 sequence is CASSTTGVTYEQYF. In DNA form, the CDR3 reads TGTGCCAGCAGCACTACAGGGGTGACCTACGAGCAGTACTTC. V gene TRBV7-2 combines with J gene TRBJ2-7; TRBD1 agrees at 7 bases. The J segment lost 2 bases and the V segment lost 5 bases, leaving 6 bases of the junction unmatched. Germline V gives CDR1 SGHTA, CDR2 FQGNSA. There are 14 residues in the CDR3.

The chain carries TRBV7-2 and TRBJ1-6, with D maybe TRBD1 (6 bases). The CDR3 sequence is 15 residues long. V lost 1 base, J lost 4 bases, and 8 bases lay in between. The germline gives CDR1 SGHTA, CDR2 FQGNSA. The CDR3 loop reads CASSLEGGYNSPLHF. Written as DNA, the CDR3 is TGTGCCAGCAGCTTAGAAGGGGGTTATAATTCACCCCTCCACTTT.

J is TRBJ2-7 and V is TRBV21-1; TRBD2 was called by the table and not checked on the DNA. TRBV21-1 represents a pseudogene. This CDR3 contains 16 residues. Here the CDR3 reads CASSKDVSGERDEQYF. CDR3 nucleotide sequence: TGTGCCAGCAGCAAAGATGTTAGCGGGGAAAGGGACGAGCAGTACTTC.

Only one count was recorded for this clone. This rearrangement joins TRBV7-3 to TRBJ2-3; D remains unclear. Per germline, CDR1 SGHTA and CDR2 FQGTGA. This CDR3 comprises 14 residues. Trimming cost V 2 bases and J 0 bases, with 6 bases left between them. Written as DNA, the CDR3 is TGTGCCAGCAGCTTAGCGGCAAGCACAGATACGCAGTATTTT. Translated: CASSLAASTDTQYF.

The J gene is TRBJ1-6, the V gene TRBV28, with TRBD1 identical over 8 bases. V lost 5 bases and J lost 7; bases outside the gene matches: 1. There are 13 residues in the CDR3. The germline CDR1 and CDR2 sequences are MDHEN and SYDVKM. In DNA, the CDR3 is TGTGCCAGCAGTCGGACAGGGAATTCACCCCTCCACTTT. The encoded protein is CASSRTGNSPLHF.

V usage is TRBV6-5 and J usage is TRBJ1-1, with unresolved D. Looked up from germline, CDR1 is MNHEY and CDR2 is SVGAGI. V was shortened by 2 bases and J by 2 bases, with 9 bases between the two germline ends. This CDR3 has 14 residues. CDR3 DNA: TGTGCCAGCAGTTACGATTTTAGTAACACTGAAGCTTTCTTT. Amino acid sequence: CASSYDFSNTEAFF.

This chain uses TRBV11-1 with TRBJ2-1; D is unresolved. The V and J ends lost 1 base and 10 bases respectively, with 8 bases between them. The CDR3 sequence is 12 residues long. Germline CDR1 is SGHAT and CDR2 is FQDESV (reference sequence). The chain's CDR3 is CASSLDSQEQFF. In DNA, the CDR3 is TGTGCCAGCAGCTTAGATTCACAGGAGCAGTTCTTC.

This clone was picked up a small number of times. V and J are TRBV19 and TRBJ1-5, with 12 bases matching TRBD1. The CDR3 is 18 residues long. Germline CDR1 reads LNHDA; CDR2 reads SQIVND (reference sequence). V gave up 5 bases and J gave up 5 bases; unmatched junction bases: 13. The CDR3 reads CASSPLGTGGSLYQPQHF. The CDR3 DNA is TGTGCCAGTAGTCCCCTCGGGACAGGGGGCAGCTTATATCAGCCCCAGCATTTT.

The rearrangement uses TRBV6-5 and TRBJ2-3, with 11 bases that match TRBD1. The germline gives CDR1 MNHEY, CDR2 SVGAGI. V shed 4 bases and J 3 bases; nucleotides not matched to a gene: 3. The CDR3 sequence is 15 residues long. The DNA of the CDR3 is TGTGCCAGCAGTTGGGGGACAGGGGGAACAGATACGCAGTATTTT. This sequence encodes CASSWGTGGTDTQYF.

This chain links TRBV2 with TRBJ1-5; 9 nucleotides align to TRBD1. CDR3 length equals 16 residues. The V and J ends lost 5 bases and 6 bases, in that order; junction bases with no gene match: 11. The germline CDR1 and CDR2 sequences are SNHLY and FYNNEI. CDR3 residues: CASSKQGALPGQPQHF. Here the CDR3 DNA reads TGTGCCAGCAGTAAACAGGGGGCGCTTCCGGGTCAGCCCCAGCATTTT.